This TCR beta chain was found in a study of cytomegalovirus exposure and HLA in healthy donors. Study-wide results and caveats: Across donors, sequencing depth was assumed by presence/absence analyses to be roughly uniform. Researchers counted around 170 TCR beta chains as cytomegalovirus-associated. In a later analysis, most CMV-associated TCR beta chains appeared HLA-restricted.

PCR primers comprised 60 Vbeta and 13 Jbeta primers. Measured with immunoSEQ multiplex PCR; TCRdb has only the in-frame clones, and not every one. The sample lists approximately 210,000 clones, about 76% seen once, with around 1.4% in the top ten. CDR3 length equals 15 residues. Unmatched junction bases numbered 6, after V lost 5 bases and J lost 3 bases. Germline-derived CDR1 and CDR2 are SGHVS and FQNEAQ. As concerns this clone: Antigen: not known.

The donors (healthy individuals) were bone marrow donors. The chain uses TRBV7-8 and TRBJ2-1, with 8 nucleotides matching TRBD1. Source material: PBMCs. The TCR sequence derives from a woman between 45 and 60 years old in good health and CMV-seronegative. The CDR3 bases are TGTGCCAGCAGCCCACTTGGACAGGGCTACAATGAGCAGTTCTTC. Translation: CASSPLGQGYNEQFF. The variable domain in full, completed from reference TRBV7-8 and TRBJ2-1, reads GAGVSQSPRYKVAKRGQDVALRCDPISGHVSLFWYQQALGQGPEFLTYFQNEAQLDKSGLPSDRFFAERPEGSVSTLKIQRTQQEDSAVYLCASSPLGQGYNEQFFGPGTRLTVL.